A selection of T cell receptor beta chains follows, all from one sample in a study of cytotoxic CD8 clonotypes in ibrutinib-treated CLL. Only in-frame clones appear in the TCRdb table, and some are missing; sequencing was by immunoSEQ multiplex PCR. Of fewer than 300,000 clones listed, around 69% are singletons. Sequencing used PBMCs, obtained at disease progression, from a patient treated with ibrutinib. The receptors derive from a human donor with chronic lymphocytic leukemia. Both conserved end residues are trimmed from each CDR3.

cdr3_length v_call cdr3_aa
10 TRBV5-6 ASSSDKGAQY
13 TRBV10-2 ASSEWFYSNQPQH
14 TRBV28 ASTPLQGTVNHEQY
13 TRBV5-1 AGSKEAGGTGELF
10 TRBV27 ASSSPLGTQY
14 TRBV29-1 SVAGAGGSYTGELF
9 TRBV29-1 SVVPQGTQY
13 TRBV7-8 ASSVLGVTNEKLF
14 TRBV4-3 ASSGTSGSWTGELF
13 TRBV9 ASSEGITYDYEQY
10 TRBV28 ASSLGNQPQH
14 TRBV15 ATTKGGTSGQETQY
13 TRBV5-1 ASSLAGTGVETQY
11 TRBV29-1 SVEWGRNTEAF
10 TRBV6-1 ASSIPPGEQF
11 TRBV6-6 ASRSEGYNEQF
13 TRBV7-7 ASSPGGTSDIEQF
12 TRBV5-1 ASSLDGTGGEAF
11 TRBV7-9 ASSLDIGDEQY
14 TRBV6-5 ASSYSQGASGNTIY
13 TRBV6-4 ASSPALAGHYEQY
13 TRBV5-6 ASSLMTSGSYEQF
13 TRBV15 ATSGGTGKEKPQH
11 TRBV29-1 SVEAPEAGEQF
14 TRBV4-1 ASSQVRSRASYEQY
9 TRBV2 ASSELVGYT
13 TRBV5-3 ARSFCRGPEGTQY
12 TRBV29-1 SVGQRGQVEKLF
13 TRBV4-2 ASSQDLGQGDGYT
11 TRBV28 ASSFGGAAGYT
14 TRBV18 ASSPVYRVPYDIQY
12 TRBV25-1 ASSVGQGYNEQF
11 TRBV2 ASSVHDTDTQY
11 TRBV9 ASSEGLAGLQY
15 TRBV11-2 ASSLEWTGDDPYGYT
15 TRBV7-9 ASSLETGSNTYNEQF
14 TRBV4-1 ASSQTILVGTDTQY
14 TRBV5-1 ASSLDRQVRNTEAF
12 TRBV10-3 ATRLGEGNQPQH
18 TRBV27 ASSLSAWTGPSSGANVLT
12 TRBV7-9 ASALGIHENIQY
13 TRBV5-6 ASSFPGQGLGGYT
12 TRBV19 ASSIKGARTEAF
12 TRBV13 ASSLSAGTYEQY
12 TRBV7-2 ASSLDGAAHEQY
14 TRBV13 ASSLGGQLANYGYT
13 TRBV25-1 ASSGGGEANYGYT
13 TRBV19 ASSIGRPLGNEQF
10 TRBV29-1 SVELGPKEQF